The 23 T cell receptor beta chains below come from one sample, sequenced in a study of T cell responses to AZD1222 COVID-19 vaccine (dated by TCRdb to the early 2020s). The library was generated by the immunoSEQ multiplex PCR assay. TCRdb provides this immuneACCESS table in a form limited to in-frame rearrangements. Some clones are lacking; in checked studies, under half of them reflect an unresolved V gene, and why the rest are absent is not known. This sample has under 95,000 clones in its table, and 70% to 90% of those were observed once. Approximately 10% of the sample is held by the ten biggest clonotypes. The sample's time point label, decoded: about 28 days (+/-7) after the second vaccine dose. Sample: peripheral blood, taken 28 days after the second AZD1222 dose. These receptors were taken from an adult who received the AZD1222 COVID-19 vaccine.

The rearrangement links TRBV4-1 to TRBJ1-1; the D is unclear. Trimming left V 1 base short and J 5 bases short, with 8 bases between. Germline V lookup: CDR1 MGHRA, CDR2 YSYEKL. This CDR3 contains 13 residues. The chain's CDR3 is CASSQGVWTEAFF. DNA for the CDR3: TGCGCCAGCAGCCAAGGGGTATGGACTGAAGCTTTCTTT.

This clone was counted a few times. The gene calls are TRBV19 and TRBJ2-7; D gene ambiguous. CDR3 length: 12 residues. CDR1 and CDR2 (germline): LNHDA, SQIVND (reference sequence). The ends were cut back, 5 bases at V and 2 bases at J, with 7 bases in the middle. CDR3 coding DNA: TGTGCCAGTAGTCCCGGACCCTACGAGCAGTACTTC. Amino acids: CASSPGPYEQYF. Based on the CDR3 plus reference TRBV19 and TRBJ2-7, the full variable domain is DGGITQSPKYLFRKEGQNVTLSCEQNLNHDAMYWYRQDPGQGLRLIYYSQIVNDFQKGDIAEGYSVSREKKESFPLTVTSAQKNPTAFYLCASSPGPYEQYFGPGTRLTVT.

The chain joins TRBV6-2 or TRBV6-3 to TRBJ2-7; a possible D gene is TRBD1 (5 bases). The CDR3 has 12 amino acids. V dropped 4 bases and J dropped 9 bases, with 13 bases sitting between them. Germline-derived CDR1 and CDR2 are MNHEY and SVGEGT. The chain's CDR3 is CASSLQVPVQYF. The CDR3 region has the DNA TGTGCCAGCAGTTTACAGGTGCCGGTGCAGTACTTC.

The CDR3 region is CATSEWDRSSSGNTIYF. DNA for the CDR3: TGTGCCACCAGTGAATGGGACAGGTCTAGCTCTGGAAACACCATATATTTT. The chain is built from TRBV24-1 and TRBJ1-3; 8 bases align to TRBD1. CDR1 and CDR2 from the germline V gene are KGHDR and SFDVKD. Trimming at V came to 4 bases and at J to 0 bases, leaving 7 bases not matched to a gene. The CDR3 sequence is 17 residues long.

The chain is built from TRBV6-5 and TRBJ1-2; D gene uncertain. The germline V gene has CDR1 MNHEY and CDR2 SVGAGI. The V and J ends lost 4 bases and 5 bases respectively, with 11 bases between them. This CDR3 comprises 13 residues. CDR3 region: CASSLGLLYGYTF. The DNA for the CDR3 is TGTGCCAGCAGTTTAGGACTGTTATATGGCTACACCTTC.

The V and J genes are TRBV12-3 or TRBV12-4 and TRBJ1-2, with D maybe TRBD1 (5 bases). This CDR3 spans 12 amino acids. The V end was cut by 2 bases, the J end by 5 bases, with 6 bases between. This CDR3 is CASSLRGYGYTF. CDR3 coding DNA: TGTGCCAGCAGTTTACGGGGGTATGGCTACACCTTC.

This chain joins TRBV4-3 and TRBJ1-4; no firm D call. This CDR3 comprises 12 residues. Per germline, CDR1 LGHNA and CDR2 YSLEER. V was cut by 6 bases and J by 8 bases, with 10 bases left in between. The CDR3 reads CASRRSGEKLFF. For the CDR3, the DNA is TGCGCCAGCAGACGTTCCGGAGAAAAACTGTTTTTT.

The CDR3 loop is CASSRGQGSLNTEAFF. In nucleotides, the CDR3 is TGTGCCAGCAGCCGGGGACAGGGCTCCTTGAACACTGAAGCTTTCTTT. The V call is TRBV5-4, the J call TRBJ1-1; TRBD1 matches 9 bases. V lost 4 bases to trimming and J lost 0 bases; unmatched junction nucleotides: 7. The CDR3 extends over 16 amino acids. Germline V CDR1 and CDR2: SGHNT, YYREEE (reference sequence).

The chain has TRBV7-6 and TRBJ1-5, with TRBD1 as a possible D gene (5 bases). CDR3 length: 15 residues. V gave up 3 bases and J gave up 2 bases, with 11 bases separating them. CDR1 SGHVS and CDR2 FNYEAQ come from the germline V gene. The CDR3 spells CASSLGGVGNQPQHF. CDR3 bases: TGTGCCAGCAGCTTGGGGGGGGTCGGCAATCAGCCCCAGCATTTT.

The chain uses TRBV11-2 and TRBJ2-2, with D unresolved. Germline V gene sequence: CDR1 SGHAT, CDR2 FQNNGV. V was pared by 1 base and J by 6 bases, with 6 bases between. The CDR3 has 13 residues. This CDR3 reads CASSLGSSGELFF. In nucleotides, the CDR3 is TGTGCCAGCAGCTTAGGGTCATCCGGGGAGCTGTTTTTT.

The chain couples TRBV21-1 to TRBJ1-4; TRBD1, as called in the table, went unchecked against the DNA. TRBV21-1 is a known pseudogene. This CDR3 region has 13 residues. CDR3 protein: CANTDRSNEKLFF. The DNA for the CDR3 is TGTGCCAACACGGACAGGTCTAATGAAAAACTGTTTTTT.

The chain uses TRBV7-6 and TRBJ1-6; no clear D gene. Trimming cost V 4 bases and J 5 bases, with 15 bases left between them. The CDR3 loop spans 16 amino acids. Germline V lookup: CDR1 SGHVS, CDR2 FNYEAQ. CDR3 protein: CASSSLRAEDNSPLHF. The CDR3, as DNA: TGTGCCAGCAGCTCTCTCCGCGCGGAAGATAATTCACCCCTCCACTTT. The entire variable domain, with the rest obtained from reference TRBV7-6 and TRBJ1-6, is as follows: GAGVSQSPRYKVTKRGQDVALRCDPISGHVSLYWYRQALGQGPEFLTYFNYEAQQDKSGLPNDRFSAERPEGSISTLTIQRTEQRDSAMYRCASSSLRAEDNSPLHFGNGTRLTVT.

V and J are TRBV6-5 and TRBJ2-1; perhaps TRBD2 as D (6 bases). This CDR3 is 13 amino acids long. With 6 bases removed from V and 8 bases from J, the gap between germline ends came to 14 bases. Germline CDR1 MNHEY, CDR2 SVGAGI. The CDR3 is CASRFGGAYEQFF. The CDR3 DNA sequence: TGTGCCAGCAGGTTCGGCGGGGCCTATGAGCAGTTCTTC.

This sequence joins TRBV4-2 and TRBJ2-3, with D perhaps assigned TRBD1 or TRBD2 (7 bases each). Germline V CDR1 and CDR2: LGHNA, YNFKEQ. The CDR3 totals 14 residues. Between the trimmed V and J ends, which lost 6 bases and 6 bases, there was a span of 16 bases. As DNA, the CDR3 is TGTGCCAGCAGACCACAGGGGAGGGCCGATACGCAGTATTTT. This codes for CASRPQGRADTQYF.

V gene TRBV4-1 combines with J gene TRBJ1-2; TRBD1 is a possible D gene (6 bases). CDR3 length: 14 residues. From germline, CDR1 is MGHRA and CDR2 YSYEKL. The germline V and J ends were trimmed by 2 bases and 8 bases, with 15 bases remaining between them. CDR3 bases: TGCGCCAGCAGCCAAAGGGGGACCCCCCGCGGCTACACCTTC. This encodes CASSQRGTPRGYTF.

This clone came up once. This chain connects TRBV4-3 to TRBJ1-1, with D possibly TRBD1 on 5 matching bases. Trimming pared 1 base from V and 3 bases from J, leaving 12 bases between. The CDR3 consists of 15 residues. Germline-derived CDR1 and CDR2 are LGHNA and YSLEER. CDR3 bases: TGCGCCAGCAGCCAAGTGGGACGGTTAGACACTGAAGCTTTCTTT. This encodes CASSQVGRLDTEAFF.

The J gene is TRBJ2-7, the V gene TRBV7-8, with 7 bases fitting TRBD1. This CDR3 region has 13 residues. Germline V gene data show CDR1 as SGHVS and CDR2 as FQNEAQ. With 7 bases clipped from V and 1 base from J, the junction kept 4 bases outside the gene matches. This CDR3 is CASNWGQSYEQYF. Written as DNA, the CDR3 is TGTGCCAGCAACTGGGGACAGTCCTACGAGCAGTACTTC.

In its sample, this clone was seen a few times. V and J are TRBV28 and TRBJ1-6, with a possible D match to TRBD1 (6 bases). The CDR3 extends over 15 amino acids. V was pared by 5 bases and J by 9 bases, with 17 bases between. CDR1 is MDHEN and CDR2 is SYDVKM in the germline V gene. This CDR3 reads CASSPGQLLGSPLHF. The CDR3 bases are TGTGCCAGCAGTCCAGGACAGCTGTTGGGTTCACCCCTCCACTTT.

This chain uses TRBV2 with TRBJ1-3; D remains unclear. The CDR3 covers 13 residues. V lost 7 bases and J 2 bases, leaving 9 bases between the germline ends. Germline V gene lookup returns CDR1 SNHLY and CDR2 FYNNEI. The CDR3 nucleotides read TGTGCCAGCATACTGGACCCTGGAAACACCATATATTTT. Its protein is CASILDPGNTIYF.

Comment on this clone: At one end the junction does not follow the germline gene, possibly because of a read error. The V call is TRBV7-7, the J call TRBJ2-1; D is uncertain. CDR1 is SSHAT and CDR2 is FNYEAQ in the germline V gene (reference sequence). The length of the CDR3 is 15 residues. The CDR3 protein is CASSLGFASYNEQFF. Written as DNA, the CDR3 is TGTGCTAGCAGCTTAGGTTTTGCCTCCTACAATGAGCAGTTCTTC.

This chain joins TRBV7-2 and TRBJ2-7, with D perhaps matching TRBD2 (7 bases). The CDR3 is made up of 18 amino acids. Germline CDR1 reads SGHTA; CDR2 reads FQGNSA. The V gene lost 0 bases and the J gene lost 2 bases, with 20 bases spanning the gap. CDR3 protein: CASSLAGGGGVRPYEQYF. Written as DNA, the CDR3 is TGTGCCAGCAGCTTAGCGGGAGGGGGAGGGGTGCGGCCCTACGAGCAGTACTTC. Full variable domain (outside the CDR3, taken from reference TRBV7-2 and TRBJ2-7): GAGVSQSPSNKVTEKGKDVELRCDPISGHTALYWYRQSLGQGLEFLIYFQGNSAPDKSGLPSDRFSAERTGGSVSTLTIQRTQQEDSAVYLCASSLAGGGGVRPYEQYFGPGTRLTVT.

V usage is TRBV6-4 and J usage is TRBJ1-1; TRBD1 aligns across 10 bases. CDR1 and CDR2 from the germline V gene are MRHNA and SNTAGT. This CDR3 is built from 13 residues. V shed 6 bases, J shed 6 bases, and the junction held 4 bases outside the gene matches. CDR3 sequence: CASRGQGGSEAFF. The CDR3 coding sequence is TGTGCCAGCAGAGGACAGGGGGGTTCTGAAGCTTTCTTT.

J is TRBJ1-1 and V is TRBV3-1 (or the pseudogene TRBV3-2); no definite D call. The V end lost 0 bases, the J end lost 1 base, and 6 bases lay between the germline ends. The germline gives CDR1 LGHDT, CDR2 YNNKEL (reference sequence). The length of the CDR3 is 14 residues. This CDR3 reads CASSQDIGNTEAFF. In DNA form, the CDR3 reads TGTGCCAGCAGCCAAGATATAGGGAACACTGAAGCTTTCTTT.